This T cell receptor (beta chain) was recorded in a study of tumor-infiltrating lymphocytes in oesophageal squamous cell carcinoma. Germline V gene data show CDR1 as SGHTA and CDR2 as FQGNSA. With termini counted, the CDR3 has 8 amino acids. This clonotype was picked up many times. This is likely a read error, given that the CDR3 carries no conserved phenylalanine or tryptophan at its end. It is unclear where the CDR3 begins or ends on the DNA, so no DNA is shown, and the CDR3 is as TCRdb lists it. MiXCR, applied by TCRdb to the PCR reads, yields one record per CDR3 protein. The data show roughly 15,000 distinct CDR3 sequences, about half seen once.

The source material was blood. The TCR was taken from a male donor with esophageal squamous cell carcinoma. This chain connects TRBV7-2 to TRBJ2-4; TRBD1 is the table's D call, not checked against the DNA. CDR3 residues: CASSLVAG.